The T cell receptor (beta chain) under discussion was sequenced for a study of blood T cell repertoires in COVID-19. Turning to the study itself: Donors in the United States, Italy and Spain gave samples during acute or convalescent COVID-19. PBMCs, B-cell-depleted T cells, or T cells provided the cDNA or gDNA that made up the material.

The CDR3 consists of 14 residues. Germline CDR1 reads MDHEN; CDR2 reads SYDVKM. Germline trimming cut 2 bases from V and 8 bases from J; bases unmatched to any gene: 5. Original analysis: Researchers report that nucleated cell counts were estimated from reference gene primer amplification. Method: immunoSEQ multiplex PCR; TCRdb's copy keeps in-frame clones and lacks some. V and J calls and clone size are as listed in that table; D and trimming were resolved from the DNA. This sample yields roughly 150,000 clones, of which approximately 82% are seen a single time; 9.8% belongs to the top ten. The chain employs TRBV28 and TRBJ1-2; TRBD1 aligns across 10 bases. The specimen was peripheral blood. The sequence was collected from a woman aged 45-65 years with acute or convalescent COVID-19. CDR3 amino acids: CASSLGGQGQGYTF. The DNA of the CDR3 is TGTGCCAGCAGTTTAGGGGGACAGGGGCAGGGCTACACCTTC.